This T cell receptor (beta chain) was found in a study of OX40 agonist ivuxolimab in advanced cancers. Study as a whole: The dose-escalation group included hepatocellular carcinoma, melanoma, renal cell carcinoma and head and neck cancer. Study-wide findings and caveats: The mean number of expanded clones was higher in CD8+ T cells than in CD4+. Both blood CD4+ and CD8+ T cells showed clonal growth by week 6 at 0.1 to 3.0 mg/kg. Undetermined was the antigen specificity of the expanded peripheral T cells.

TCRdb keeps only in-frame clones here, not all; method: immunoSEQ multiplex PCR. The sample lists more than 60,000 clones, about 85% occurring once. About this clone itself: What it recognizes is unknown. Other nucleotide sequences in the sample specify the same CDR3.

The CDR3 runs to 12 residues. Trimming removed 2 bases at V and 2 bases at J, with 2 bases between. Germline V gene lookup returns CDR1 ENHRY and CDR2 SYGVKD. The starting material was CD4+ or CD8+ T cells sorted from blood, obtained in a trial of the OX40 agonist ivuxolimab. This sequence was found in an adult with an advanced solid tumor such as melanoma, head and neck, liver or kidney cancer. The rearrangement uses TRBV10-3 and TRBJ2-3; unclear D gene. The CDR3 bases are TGTGCCATCAGTGAGACCACAGATACGCAGTATTTT. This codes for CAISETTDTQYF.